A selection of T cell receptor beta chains follows, all from one sample in a study of T cells in Graves' hyperthyroidism and ophthalmopathy. One entry per CDR3 protein results from TCRdb running MiXCR on the multiplex PCR reads. The sample holds hundreds of thousands of distinct CDR3 sequences; just under 20% are singletons and the top ten take roughly 50%. Sequences were obtained from blood. These receptors originate from a man between 35 and 55 years old with Graves' ophthalmopathy. Both conserved end residues are part of each CDR3. The order of the fields is J gene, clone size, V gene, D gene, CDR3 protein, CDR3 DNA. The D gene is left open where the match is weak. Size is stated for part of the rows, as once, few or many counts, or as a class when the clone is expanded.

TRBJ1-1 | few | TRBV5-5 | TRBD1 | CASSTERQGWNTEAFF | TGTGCCAGCAGCACCGAGAGACAGGGGTGGAACACTGAAGCTTTCTTT
TRBJ2-5 | . | TRBV15 | . | CATSTGEPGARDETQYF | TGTGCCACCAGCACCGGAGAACCGGGAGCCCGAGACGAGACCCAGTACTTC
TRBJ2-1 | many | TRBV2 | TRBD2 | CASSGGGWERNEQFF | TGTGCCAGCAGTGGGGGGGGGTGGGAGAGGAATGAGCAGTTCTTC
TRBJ2-1 | many | TRBV11-2 | TRBD1 | CASSSRQGATYNEQFF | TGTGCCAGCAGCTCTCGACAGGGGGCCACCTACAATGAGCAGTTCTTC
TRBJ2-3 | . | TRBV9 | TRBD1 | CASNWQGDADTQYF | TGTGCCAGCAATTGGCAGGGGGATGCAGATACGCAGTATTTT
TRBJ1-6 | . | TRBV5-4 | . | CASSWAAGSSDSPLHF | TGTGCCAGCAGCTGGGCGGCGGGGTCTAGTGATTCACCCCTCCACTTT
TRBJ1-1 | . | TRBV20-1 | TRBD1 | CSARPEDRAAFF | TGCAGTGCTAGACCCGAGGACAGGGCAGCTTTCTTT
TRBJ2-2 | few | TRBV6-1 | TRBD1 | CASNRQGETGELFF | TGTGCCAGCAATCGACAGGGCGAAACCGGGGAGCTGTTTTTT
TRBJ2-5 | . | TRBV27 | TRBD2 | CASSLRTQILSGIRETQYF | TGTGCCAGCAGTTTAAGAACGCAAATCCTTAGCGGGATCCGTGAGACCCAGTACTTC
TRBJ2-7 | many | TRBV5-1 | . | CASSLGGFSYEQYF | TGTGCCAGCAGCTTAGGAGGGTTCTCCTACGAGCAGTACTTC
TRBJ2-1 | . | TRBV19 | . | CASSIERETGRLYNEQFF | TGTGCCAGTAGTATAGAAAGGGAAACAGGGAGGCTCTACAATGAGCAGTTCTTC
TRBJ1-5 | . | TRBV20-1 | TRBD1 | CSASRDSPYSNQPQHF | TGCAGTGCTTCAAGGGACAGTCCATATAGCAATCAGCCCCAGCATTTT
TRBJ2-7 | many | TRBV6-1 | TRBD1 | CASSPSLGQVSEQYF | TGTGCCAGCAGTCCAAGCCTGGGACAGGTGTCCGAGCAGTACTTC
TRBJ2-1 | . | TRBV11-1 | TRBD2 | CASRAPGGTYNEQFF | TGTGCCAGCAGGGCACCGGGAGGAACGTACAATGAGCAGTTCTTC
TRBJ2-2 | few | TRBV5-6 | TRBD1 | CASSGQGSTGELFF | TGTGCCAGCAGCGGACAGGGCAGCACCGGGGAGCTGTTTTTT
TRBJ2-7 | . | TRBV20-1 | TRBD2 | CSTSGRAREQYF | TGCAGCACTAGCGGGAGGGCCCGCGAGCAGTACTTC
TRBJ2-3 | few | TRBV20-1 | TRBD2 | CSARPTSGSTDTQYF | TGCAGTGCTAGGCCCACTAGCGGGAGCACAGATACGCAGTATTTT
TRBJ2-6 | . | TRBV18 | . | CASSPGEHSGANVLTF | TGTGCCAGCTCACCCGGGGAACACTCTGGGGCCAACGTCCTGACTTTC
TRBJ2-5 | many | TRBV7-9 | . | CASSLVGLGETQYF | TGTGCCAGCAGCTTAGTTGGCTTAGGAGAGACCCAGTACTTC
TRBJ2-2 | few | TRBV30 | . | CAEGSYGELFF | TGTGCCGAGGGGAGTTACGGGGAGCTGTTTTTT
TRBJ2-1 | many | TRBV15 | . | CATSRPEGGTGQFF | TGTGCCACCAGCAGACCCGAGGGCGGGACCGGGCAGTTCTTC
TRBJ2-2 | many | TRBV2 | . | CASSDPPGNTGELFF | TGTGCCAGCAGTGACCCCCCGGGAAACACCGGGGAGCTGTTTTTT
TRBJ1-1 | few | TRBV12-3/TRBV12-4 | . | CASRPSWGYMNTEAFF | TGTGCCAGCAGGCCTTCTTGGGGTTATATGAACACTGAAGCTTTCTTT
TRBJ1-5 | many | TRBV10-3 | . | CAISAGMDQPQHF | TGTGCCATCAGTGCAGGGATGGATCAGCCCCAGCATTTT
TRBJ2-5 | many | TRBV7-2 | . | CASSLVQTLQETQYF | TGTGCCAGCAGCTTAGTACAGACTCTCCAAGAGACCCAGTACTTC
TRBJ2-2 | few | TRBV5-1 | TRBD2 | CASSPIRAGGPTGELFF | TGCGCCAGCAGCCCTATACGAGCGGGGGGGCCCACCGGGGAGCTGTTTTTT
TRBJ2-7 | . | TRBV20-1 | . | CSAAWRGTYEQYF | TGCAGTGCTGCCTGGCGGGGTACCTACGAGCAGTACTTC
TRBJ1-5 | few | TRBV27 | . | CASSPGTDYVAPQHF | TGTGCCAGCAGTCCCGGGACGGATTATGTGGCGCCCCAGCATTTT
TRBJ2-6 | . | TRBV6-2/TRBV6-3 | TRBD2 | CASSYGGVVGANVLTF | TGTGCCAGCAGTTACGGGGGGGTGGTTGGGGCCAACGTCCTGACTTTC
TRBJ2-7 | few | TRBV5-1 | . | CASSLVGNYEQYF | TGCGCCAGCAGCTTGGTGGGGAACTACGAGCAGTACTTC
TRBJ1-5 | . | TRBV20-1 | . | CSASTGILIGQPQHF | TGCAGTGCTAGTACCGGAATCCTTATCGGTCAGCCCCAGCATTTT
TRBJ2-1 | many | TRBV20-1 | TRBD2 | CSAREGLAGISYNEQFF | TGCAGTGCTAGAGAGGGACTAGCGGGGATCTCCTACAATGAGCAGTTCTTC
TRBJ1-2 | few | TRBV9 | . | CASSVDEEEGYTF | TGTGCCAGCAGCGTAGACGAGGAGGAGGGCTACACCTTC
TRBJ2-7 | many | TRBV5-1 | TRBD2 | CASARLAGYEQYF | TGCGCCAGCGCACGACTAGCGGGATACGAGCAGTACTTC
TRBJ2-2 | many | TRBV7-2 | . | CASSLIPGQGTGELFF | TGTGCCAGCAGCTTAATCCCAGGCCAAGGAACCGGGGAGCTGTTTTTT
TRBJ1-1 | . | TRBV5-1 | . | CASSLGDRLNTEAFF | TGCGCCAGCAGCTTGGGGGACCGATTGAACACTGAAGCTTTCTTT
TRBJ2-3 | . | TRBV20-1 | TRBD2 | CSAELAGRSTDTQYF | TGCAGTGCGGAGCTAGCGGGGAGATCCACAGATACGCAGTATTTT
TRBJ2-7 | few | TRBV6-2/TRBV6-3 | . | CASSTLTGSAYEQYF | TGTGCCAGCAGTACGTTAACAGGGAGCGCCTACGAGCAGTACTTC
TRBJ2-5 | . | TRBV25-1 | . | CASSESRVGETQYF | TGTGCCAGCAGTGAATCCAGGGTGGGAGAGACCCAGTACTTC
TRBJ1-1 | many | TRBV2 | . | CARKGRRNTEAFF | TGTGCCAGAAAAGGCAGAAGAAACACTGAAGCTTTCTTT
TRBJ2-7 | few | TRBV27 | . | CASSPLLRDEQYF | TGTGCCAGCAGCCCCCTTTTGAGGGACGAGCAGTACTTC
TRBJ2-7 | many | TRBV12-3/TRBV12-4 | TRBD2 | CASSLGGLAGLSYEQYF | TGTGCCAGCAGTTTAGGTGGACTAGCGGGGCTTTCCTACGAGCAGTACTTC
TRBJ2-5 | few | TRBV29-1 | TRBD1 | CSVAQGVGETQYF | TGCAGCGTTGCGCAGGGGGTCGGGGAGACCCAGTACTTC
TRBJ1-2 | few | TRBV20-1 | TRBD1 | CSARGQGASNGYTF | TGCAGTGCCAGGGGGCAGGGGGCGTCGAATGGCTACACCTTC
TRBJ2-5 | few | TRBV3-1 | TRBD1 | CASSQVETGNPAQYF | TGTGCCAGCAGCCAAGTGGAGACAGGGAACCCGGCCCAGTACTTC
TRBJ2-1 | . | TRBV7-2 | . | CASSPRDGNNEQFF | TGTGCCAGCAGCCCCAGGGACGGTAACAATGAGCAGTTCTTC
TRBJ2-1 | many | TRBV11-1 | . | CASSFASDEQFF | TGTGCCAGCAGCTTCGCGAGCGATGAGCAGTTCTTC
TRBJ2-5 | . | TRBV7-2 | . | CASSLARRETQYF | TGTGCCAGCAGCTTAGCCCGGCGAGAGACCCAGTACTTC
TRBJ2-1 | few | TRBV6-1 | TRBD1 | CASSHGDRGNEQFF | TGTGCCAGCAGTCACGGGGACAGGGGTAATGAGCAGTTCTTC
TRBJ1-2 | few | TRBV5-6 | . | CASSSTGRPSSGYTF | TGTGCCAGCAGCTCAACGGGACGCCCCTCGAGTGGCTACACCTTC
TRBJ2-5 | . | TRBV5-1 | TRBD2 | CASSLAGTSIETQYF | TGCGCCAGCAGCTTGGCCGGGACTAGCATTGAGACCCAGTACTTC
TRBJ2-1 | . | TRBV6-2/TRBV6-3 | . | CASTDYNEQFF | TGTGCCAGCACAGACTACAATGAGCAGTTCTTC
TRBJ1-5 | many | TRBV12-3/TRBV12-4 | . | CASSSGLRDQPQHF | TGTGCCAGCAGTTCGGGGCTCAGGGACCAGCCCCAGCATTTT
TRBJ2-1 | many | TRBV20-1 | . | CSARRGAYNEQFF | TGCAGTGCTAGACGGGGGGCTTACAATGAGCAGTTCTTC
TRBJ2-7 | few | TRBV18 | . | CASSPSSFSSYEQYF | TGTGCCAGCTCACCAAGCAGTTTCAGCTCCTACGAGCAGTACTTC
TRBJ2-3 | . | TRBV3-1 | TRBD1 | CASSQDLGTGSTDTQYF | TGTGCCAGCAGCCAAGACCTCGGGACAGGGAGCACAGATACGCAGTATTTT